The sequence of this TCR beta chain was determined in a study of T cell responses to AZD1222 COVID-19 vaccine. Study outcomes and limitations: Spike-specific TCR breadth and depth rose after two AZD1222 doses.

The CDR3 consists of 14 residues. Germline V gives CDR1 MDHEN, CDR2 SYDVKM. V shed 7 bases, J shed 4 bases, and the junction held 7 bases outside the gene matches. Turning to this clone: The antigen is unknown.

Method: immunoSEQ multiplex PCR; TCRdb's copy keeps in-frame clones and lacks some. The data show around 99,000 clones, roughly nine tenths seen once. This clonotype was sampled from an adult who received the AZD1222 COVID-19 vaccine. This specimen consisted of peripheral blood, obtained 28 days after the second AZD1222 dose. J is TRBJ1-2 and V is TRBV28; TRBD1 aligns across 9 bases. CDR3 loop: CASTPTGGVYGYTF. CDR3 DNA: TGTGCCAGCACTCCTACAGGGGGCGTCTATGGCTACACCTTC.